What follows describes a single TCR beta chain. Its specificity is not known. TCRdb keeps only in-frame clones here, not all; method: immunoSEQ multiplex PCR. Of approximately 65,000 clones listed, roughly 79% are singletons. This entry is derived from a study of T cells in localized non-small cell lung cancer. Study-level points and caveats: An association was observed between higher blood T cell density and longer overall survival. There were a median 57 of the top 100 tumor clones appearing in adjacent lung.

The sequencing here drew on PBMCs, taken before any cancer treatment. This sequence originates from a man aged 40 to 75 with stage II lung adenocarcinoma.

The CDR3 coding sequence is TGTGCCAGCAGCGCCGGGACAGGGTCTACGAGCCAAGAGACCCAGTACTTC. Its translation: CASSAGTGSTSQETQYF. J is TRBJ2-5 and V is TRBV5-4; 9 nucleotides line up with TRBD1. V lost 4 bases to trimming and J lost 1 base; unmatched junction nucleotides: 11. Germline-derived CDR1 and CDR2 are SGHNT and YYREEE (reference sequence). The CDR3 totals 17 residues.